The 5 T cell receptor beta chains below all came from one sample that was sequenced in a study of CD8 T cells in ankylosing spondylitis. Whole-study results and caveats: It appeared that ankylosing spondylitis blood was characterized by a TCR beta motif of fewer than ten highly homologous variants.

TCRdb analysed the 5' RACE reads with MiXCR anew, one entry per CDR3 protein. The table includes about 220,000 distinct CDR3 sequences, about 7% detected once. The antigens for these receptors are not known. Sequenced sample: blood, either unsorted or a sorted T cell fraction (not recorded which). The source of these receptors is a male donor with ankylosing spondylitis.

This clonotype was recorded at least ten times. The rearrangement joins TRBV6-2 or TRBV6-3 to TRBJ2-1, with D perhaps matching TRBD1 or TRBD2 (5 bases each). This CDR3 comprises 15 residues. CDR1 is MNHEY and CDR2 is SVGEGT in the germline V gene. The V gene lost 5 bases and the J gene lost 7 bases, with 18 bases spanning the gap. CDR3 residues: CASSRRDRTGNEQFF. The CDR3 coding sequence is TGTGCCAGCAGTCGACGGGACCGAACGGGGAATGAGCAGTTCTTC.

The sample holds many counts of this clonotype. V is TRBV7-9 and J is TRBJ1-1; D gene uncertain. This CDR3 is built from 16 residues. The germline V gene encodes CDR1 SEHNR and CDR2 FQNEAQ (reference sequence). The V gene lost 5 bases and the J gene lost 3 bases, with 19 bases spanning the gap. CDR3 protein: CASSQRFGRVDTEAFF. CDR3 in DNA: TGTGCCAGCAGCCAAAGGTTCGGGCGTGTGGACACTGAAGCTTTCTTT.

This clonotype was counted ten times or more. The gene calls are TRBV6-2 or TRBV6-3 and TRBJ1-1; maybe TRBD1 (6 bases). The CDR3 extends over 16 amino acids. Deletions cut 7 bases from V and 0 bases from J, with 18 bases between. Germline lookup yields CDR1 MNHEY and CDR2 SVGEGT. The CDR3 DNA follows: TGTGCCAGCATCCCGGGGCCACAGGGTTTGAACACTGAAGCTTTCTTT. This translates into CASIPGPQGLNTEAFF.

This clonotype was detected many times. The CDR3 loop is CSVDGTSEPSYNEQFF. CDR3 in DNA: TGCAGCGTAGACGGGACTAGCGAGCCCTCCTACAATGAGCAGTTCTTC. The chain links TRBV29-1 to TRBJ2-1; TRBD2 aligns across 10 bases. Germline CDR1 SQVTM, CDR2 ANQGSEA. This CDR3 has 16 residues. V dropped 6 bases and J dropped 0; count of bases not matched to a gene: 8.

The table lists this clonotype with many counts. The chain is built from TRBV4-1 and TRBJ2-7; 13 bases agree with TRBD2. CDR3 length: 16 residues. Germline loops: CDR1 MGHRA, CDR2 YSYEKL. With V trimmed by 1 base and J by 1 base, 1 base remained unmatched. The CDR3 nucleotides are TGCGCCAGCAGCCAAGGGACTAGCGGGAGATCCTACGAGCAGTACTTC. Translated, it gives CASSQGTSGRSYEQYF.